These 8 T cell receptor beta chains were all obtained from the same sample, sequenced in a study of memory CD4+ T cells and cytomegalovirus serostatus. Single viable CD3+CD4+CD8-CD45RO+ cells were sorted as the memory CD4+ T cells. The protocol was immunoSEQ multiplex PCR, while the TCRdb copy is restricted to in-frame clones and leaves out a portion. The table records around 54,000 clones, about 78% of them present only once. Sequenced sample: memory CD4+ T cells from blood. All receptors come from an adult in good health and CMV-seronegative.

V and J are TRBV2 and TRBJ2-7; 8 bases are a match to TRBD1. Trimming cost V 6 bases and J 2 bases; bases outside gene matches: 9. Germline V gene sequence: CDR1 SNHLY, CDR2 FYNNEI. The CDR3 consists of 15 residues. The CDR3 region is CASSSGGTGAYEQYF. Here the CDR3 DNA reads TGTGCCAGCAGCTCAGGGGGGACAGGAGCCTACGAGCAGTACTTC.

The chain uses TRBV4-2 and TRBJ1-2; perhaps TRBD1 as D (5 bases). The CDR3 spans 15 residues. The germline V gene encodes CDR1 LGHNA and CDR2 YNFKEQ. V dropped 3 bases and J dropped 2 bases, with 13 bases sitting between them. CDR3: CASSHEMRGNYGYTF. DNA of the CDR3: TGTGCCAGCAGCCACGAGATGAGGGGCAACTATGGCTACACCTTC.

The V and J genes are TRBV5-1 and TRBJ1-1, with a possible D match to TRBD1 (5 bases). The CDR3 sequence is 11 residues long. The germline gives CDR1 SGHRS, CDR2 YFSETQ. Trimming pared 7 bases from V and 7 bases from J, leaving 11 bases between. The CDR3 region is CASRRDFEAFF. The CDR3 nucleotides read TGCGCCAGCCGGAGGGACTTTGAAGCTTTCTTT.

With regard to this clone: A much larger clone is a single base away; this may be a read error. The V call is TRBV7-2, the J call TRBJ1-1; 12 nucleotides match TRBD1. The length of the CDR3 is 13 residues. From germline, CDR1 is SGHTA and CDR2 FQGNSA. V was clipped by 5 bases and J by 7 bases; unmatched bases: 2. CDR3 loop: CASSGTGGGEAFF. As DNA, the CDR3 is TGTGCCAGCAGCGGGACAGGGGGCGGTGAAGCTTTCTTT.

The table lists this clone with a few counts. CDR3: CASSLARGLEKLFF. DNA of the CDR3: TGTGCCAGCAGCTTAGCCAGGGGGCTTGAAAAACTGTTTTTT. This chain joins TRBV7-9 and TRBJ1-4; TRBD1 matches 8 bases. The CDR3 is 14 residues long. V trimming: 0 bases; J trimming: 7 bases; junction bases outside the gene matches: 1. Germline V gene sequence: CDR1 SEHNR, CDR2 FQNEAQ (reference sequence). Supplemented by reference TRBV7-9 and TRBJ1-4, the full variable domain reads DTGVSQNPRHKITKRGQNVTFRCDPISEHNRLYWYRQTLGQGPEFLTYFQNEAQLEKSRLLSDRFSAERPKGSFSTLEIQRTEQGDSAMYLCASSLARGLEKLFFGSGTQLSVL.

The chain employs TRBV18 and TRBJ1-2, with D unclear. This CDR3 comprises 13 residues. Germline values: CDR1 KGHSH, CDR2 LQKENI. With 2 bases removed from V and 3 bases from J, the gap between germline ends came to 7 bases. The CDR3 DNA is TGTGCCAGCTCACCAAACAGAGACTATGGCTACACCTTC. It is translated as CASSPNRDYGYTF.

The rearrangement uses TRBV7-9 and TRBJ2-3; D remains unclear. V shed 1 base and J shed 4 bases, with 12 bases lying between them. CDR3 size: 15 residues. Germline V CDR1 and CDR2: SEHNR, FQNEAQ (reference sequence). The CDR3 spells CASSLDRASPDTQYF. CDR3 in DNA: TGTGCCAGCAGCTTAGATCGGGCAAGCCCAGATACGCAGTATTTT. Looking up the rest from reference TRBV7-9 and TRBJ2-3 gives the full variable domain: DTGVSQNPRHKITKRGQNVTFRCDPISEHNRLYWYRQTLGQGPEFLTYFQNEAQLEKSRLLSDRFSAERPKGSFSTLEIQRTEQGDSAMYLCASSLDRASPDTQYFGPGTRLTVL.

The CDR3 protein is CASRGDRGIIDTQYF. The DNA for the CDR3 is TGTGCCAGCAGAGGGGACAGGGGAATAATAGATACGCAGTATTTT. The chain combines TRBV2 with TRBJ2-3, with 10 positions matching TRBD1. The germline V gene has CDR1 SNHLY and CDR2 FYNNEI. The CDR3 covers 15 residues. Trimming at V came to 6 bases and at J to 5 bases, leaving 8 bases not matched to a gene.